This TCR beta chain derives from a study of cytomegalovirus exposure and HLA in healthy donors. Both 60 Vbeta primers and 13 Jbeta primers went into the PCR. TCRdb keeps only in-frame clones here, not all; method: immunoSEQ multiplex PCR. The sample records about 160,000 clones, roughly 77% being singletons. The table lists this clone with a count of one. Its target is unknown. The CDR3 sequence is 16 residues long. Germline V lookup: CDR1 SGHNT, CDR2 YYREEE (reference sequence). V shed 0 bases and J shed 1 base, with 12 bases lying between them. Study observations and caveats: For most subjects, TCR beta sequences were reported to predict HLA-A and HLA-B alleles with accuracy. An analysis done earlier found most TCR beta V segments productive about 90% or about 30% of the time. CMV serostatus was the only immune exposure information that was available. Presence/absence analyses treated sequencing depth as roughly uniform across donors.

This sequence originates from a man aged 45-65 years in good health and CMV-seropositive. Sequencing was performed on PBMCs. The chain joins TRBV5-4 to TRBJ2-3; no clear D gene. In nucleotides, the CDR3 is TGTGCCAGCAGCTTGGTTTCAGGAATGGGCACAGATACGCAGTATTTT. Translation: CASSLVSGMGTDTQYF. Drawing the rest from reference TRBV5-4 and TRBJ2-3, the complete variable domain is ETGVTQSPTHLIKTRGQQVTLRCSSQSGHNTVSWYQQALGQGPQFIFQYYREEENGRGNFPPRFSGLQFPNYSSELNVNALELDDSALYLCASSLVSGMGTDTQYFGPGTRLTVL.